This is a list of T cell receptor beta chains from one sample in a study of T cells after yellow fever vaccination. MiXCR, applied by TCRdb to the 5' RACE reads, yields one record per CDR3 protein. The table lists about 500,000 distinct CDR3 sequences, 17% of them singletons, with 15% to 20% in the top ten. The material was PBMCs, obtained less than 6 days after the first yellow fever vaccination. All receptors come from a man aged 18 to 30 who received the YFV17D yellow fever vaccine. Each CDR3 is given with its conserved first and last residue. The D gene is left open where the match is weak. Clone size, where shown, is once, few, many, or a class for clones that have expanded.

>TRBD2|TRBJ2-3|TRBV7-2|many
TGTGCCAGCAGCTTTGGGGCGGGGGGGCGCACAGATACGCAGTATTTT
CASSFGAGGRTDTQYF
>NA|TRBJ1-1|TRBV3-1|NA
TGTGCCAGCTCGGGGGGATATACTGAAGCTTTCTTT
CASSGGYTEAFF
>NA|TRBJ2-3|TRBV7-2|many
TGTGCCAGCAGCTTTAAGGGGACAGATACGCAGTATTTT
CASSFKGTDTQYF
>NA|TRBJ2-1|TRBV19|NA
TGTGCCAGTAGTCTCGTCACTAGGGAGAATGAGCAGTTCTTC
CASSLVTRENEQFF
>NA|TRBJ1-1|TRBV6-5|NA
TGTGCCAGCATTTTAGGAGGGTGGAACACTGAAGCTTTCTTT
CASILGGWNTEAFF
>TRBD1|TRBJ1-2|TRBV5-1|NA
TGCGCCAGCAGCTTGGAGTGGACAGGGACAACTAACTATGGCTACACCTTC
CASSLEWTGTTNYGYTF
>NA|TRBJ2-7|TRBV12-5|NA
TGTGCTAGTGGTTTGGGGGGAGACAGAGCCTACGAGCAGTACTTC
CASGLGGDRAYEQYF
>TRBD2|TRBJ2-2|TRBV10-2|NA
TGCGCCGCGCCAGCGGGGGACACCGGGGAGCTGTTTTTT
CAAPAGDTGELFF
>TRBD2|TRBJ2-3|TRBV4-3|few
TGCGCCAGCAGCCCTGGGACTAGCGGGGGGGCGAGAGATACGCAGTATTTT
CASSPGTSGGARDTQYF
>NA|TRBJ1-2|TRBV7-9|NA
TGTGCCAGCAGCTCCCGGGGGCAGACCGCCCTCTATGGCTACACCTTC
CASSSRGQTALYGYTF
>TRBD2|TRBJ2-7|TRBV12-3/TRBV12-4|few
TGTGCCAGCAGTTGGGCGACTAGCGGGGGGGCGACGCTCTACGAGCAGTACTTC
CASSWATSGGATLYEQYF
>NA|TRBJ2-4|TRBV5-4|NA
TGTGCCAGCAGCCTCTCGGGCGACCTAGCCAAAAACATTCAGTACTTC
CASSLSGDLAKNIQYF
>NA|TRBJ2-6|TRBV20-1|NA
TGCAGTGCTATCTCTGGGGCCAACGTCCTGACTTTC
CSAISGANVLTF
>NA|TRBJ2-1|TRBV10-3|NA
TGTGCCATCCGCCGTAGGTCCAGCAATGAGCAGTTCTTC
CAIRRRSSNEQFF
>TRBD1|TRBJ1-1|TRBV18|few
TGTGCCAGCTCACCGTCCCGACAGGGCTTGAACACTGAAGCTTTCTTT
CASSPSRQGLNTEAFF
>NA|TRBJ2-1|TRBV6-1|NA
TGTGCCAGCACCGGTGGTAACAGGCAGGGGCGGTACAATGAGCAGTTCTTC
CASTGGNRQGRYNEQFF
>NA|TRBJ1-5|TRBV7-2|few
TGTGCCAGCAGCCCCTGGACGGCTGATCAGCCCCAGCATTTT
CASSPWTADQPQHF
>NA|TRBJ2-1|TRBV5-1|few
TGCGCCAGCAGCTTGGTAGAACCTTACTACAATGAGCAGTTCTTC
CASSLVEPYYNEQFF
>NA|TRBJ1-4|TRBV6-4|NA
TGTGCCAGCAGTGACTCGGGGGGGGACGGAGAAAAACTGTTTTTT
CASSDSGGDGEKLFF
>NA|TRBJ1-4|TRBV6-5|many
TGTGCCAGCAGTCTCGGGTTCCAAGTTGGGGAAAAACTGTTTTTT
CASSLGFQVGEKLFF
>NA|TRBJ2-2|TRBV4-1|NA
TGCGCCAGCAGCCAGGGACCGTTAGGAGCCTCCGGGGAGCTGTTTTTT
CASSQGPLGASGELFF
>NA|TRBJ2-1|TRBV12-3/TRBV12-4|few
TGTGCCAGCAGTTTAGGGACCCGAGGGGGAGTCACGCTCCCAAATGAGCAGTTCTTC
CASSLGTRGGVTLPNEQFF
>TRBD1|TRBJ1-1|TRBV3-1|few
TGTGCCAGCAGCGTCGAAGGGAACAGGGGAAGGTACACTGAAGCTTTCTTT
CASSVEGNRGRYTEAFF
>NA|TRBJ1-1|TRBV7-8|NA
TGTGCCAGCAGCGCCGGGGGGTACATGAACACTGAAGCTTTCTTT
CASSAGGYMNTEAFF
>NA|TRBJ1-6|TRBV7-2|few
TGTGCCAGCAGCTGGACAGAGGGACGTTCACCCCTCCACTTT
CASSWTEGRSPLHF
>TRBD2|TRBJ2-3|TRBV20-1|many
TGCAGTGCTGTGGGACTACCGGGCACAGATACGCAGTATTTT
CSAVGLPGTDTQYF
>TRBD1|TRBJ1-5|TRBV20-1|NA
TGCAGTGCTAGACACGGGACAGGGGTGCAGCCCCAGCATTTT
CSARHGTGVQPQHF
>NA|TRBJ2-3|TRBV18|few
TGTGCCAGCTCAGCCTCTGGGACGGCACCTACAGATACGCAGTATTTT
CASSASGTAPTDTQYF